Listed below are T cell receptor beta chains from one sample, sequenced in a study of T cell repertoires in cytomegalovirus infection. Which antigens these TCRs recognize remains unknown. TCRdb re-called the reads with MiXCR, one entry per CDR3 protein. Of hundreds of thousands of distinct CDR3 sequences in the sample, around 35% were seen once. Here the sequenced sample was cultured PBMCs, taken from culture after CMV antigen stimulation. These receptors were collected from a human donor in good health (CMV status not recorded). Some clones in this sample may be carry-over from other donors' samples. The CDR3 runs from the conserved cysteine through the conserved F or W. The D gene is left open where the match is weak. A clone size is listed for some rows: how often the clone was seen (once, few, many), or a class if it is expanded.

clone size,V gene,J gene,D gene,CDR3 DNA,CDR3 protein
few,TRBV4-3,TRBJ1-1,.,TGCGCCAGCAGCCAAGTGATGGGGCCTGAAGCTTTCTTT,CASSQVMGPEAFF
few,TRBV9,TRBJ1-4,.,TGTGCCAGCAGCCCCGGGGGAAATGCTAATGAAAAACTGTTTTTT,CASSPGGNANEKLFF
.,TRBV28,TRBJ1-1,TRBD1,TGTGCCAGCACCTCTCGAGCAGGGGGCACTGAAGCTTTCTTT,CASTSRAGGTEAFF
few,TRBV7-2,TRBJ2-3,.,TGTGCCAGCAGCTTAGCGCGGACCCGCTTCGGGGCGCAGTATTTT,CASSLARTRFGAQYF
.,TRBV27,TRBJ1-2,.,TGTGCCAGCACCCGGACACTCGGGAACTATGGCTACACCTTC,CASTRTLGNYGYTF
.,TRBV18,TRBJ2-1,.,TGTGCCAGTTCCGTTTCGGGGGGCGCCTACAATGAGCAGTTCTTC,CASSVSGGAYNEQFF
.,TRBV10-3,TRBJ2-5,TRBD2,TGTGCAGCAGGGACTAGCGGGGCCCAAGAGACCCAGTACTTC,CAAGTSGAQETQYF
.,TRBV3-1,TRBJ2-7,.,TGTGCCAGCAGCCTCATAGCGCACCACTCCTACGAGCAGTACTTC,CASSLIAHHSYEQYF
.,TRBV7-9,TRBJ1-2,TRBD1,TGTGCCAGCAGCCAATCCAGGGGGGTGCCGGTCGAGGATGGCTACACCTTC,CASSQSRGVPVEDGYTF
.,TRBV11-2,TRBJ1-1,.,TGTGCCAGCAATGACAGGACGAACACTGAAGCTTTCTTT,CASNDRTNTEAFF
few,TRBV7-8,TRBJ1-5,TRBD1,TGTGCCAGCAGCTTAAGGTACTCGACAGGGTATCTCTTATCGGGTCAGCCCCAGCATTTT,CASSLRYSTGYLLSGQPQHF
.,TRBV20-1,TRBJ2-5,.,TGCAGTGCTAGAGAGTGGGGGCAACTTAAAGAGACCCAGTACTTC,CSAREWGQLKETQYF
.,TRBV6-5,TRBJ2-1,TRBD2,TGTGCCAGCAGTTCCTGGCGGGGGGTAATCAATGAGCAGTTCTTC,CASSSWRGVINEQFF
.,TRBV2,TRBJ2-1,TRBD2,TGTGCCAGCAGCTCTAGCGGGGTCCGAGACGAGCAGTTCTTC,CASSSSGVRDEQFF
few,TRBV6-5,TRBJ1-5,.,TGTGCCAGCAGTTACACACTCAACCAGCCCCAGCATTTT,CASSYTLNQPQHF
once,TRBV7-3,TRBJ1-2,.,TGTGCCAGCAGCCTAGGCGGGGCAGACCCCTATGGCTACACCTTC,CASSLGGADPYGYTF
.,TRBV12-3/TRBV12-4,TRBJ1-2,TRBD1,TGTGCCAGCAGCCAAAGGACAGGAGACTATAGCTACACCTTC,CASSQRTGDYSYTF
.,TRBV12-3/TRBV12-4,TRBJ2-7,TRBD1,TGTGCCAGCAGTGGGACAGTCAAAAGCGCCTACGAGCAGTACTTC,CASSGTVKSAYEQYF
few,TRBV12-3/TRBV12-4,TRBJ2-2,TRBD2,TGTGCCAGCAGGCCTCTAGCGGGAGGAACCGGGGAGCTGTTTTTT,CASRPLAGGTGELFF
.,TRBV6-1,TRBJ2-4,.,TGTGCCAGCAACCAACACGGGCCCCTAACCAAAAACATTCAGTACTTC,CASNQHGPLTKNIQYF
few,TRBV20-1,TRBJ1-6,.,TGCAGTGCTCCCAGGGTAGGGTACGCTTCACCCCTCCACTTT,CSAPRVGYASPLHF
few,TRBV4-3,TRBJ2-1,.,TGCGCCAGCAGCCAAGAGTCCCAGCGGCCCTACAATGAGCAGTTCTTC,CASSQESQRPYNEQFF
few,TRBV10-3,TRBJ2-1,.,TGTGCCATCAGTGGAGGGTCCAGGGGCAATGAGCAGTTCTTC,CAISGGSRGNEQFF
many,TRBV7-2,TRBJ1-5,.,TGTGCCAGCAGCCCGCAGTTCGGAGGAGATCAGCCCCAGCATTTT,CASSPQFGGDQPQHF
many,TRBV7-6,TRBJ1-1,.,TGTGCCACCTCGCCGATTATTCAGATGAACACTGAAGCTTTCTTT,CATSPIIQMNTEAFF
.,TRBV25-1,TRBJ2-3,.,TGTGCCAGCAGTGAATTTCAGGTGGGGGGAAGCACAGATACGCAGTATTTT,CASSEFQVGGSTDTQYF
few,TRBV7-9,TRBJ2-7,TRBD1,TGTGCCAGCAGCTCCCGGGACAGGGGGCGAGAGCAGTACTTC,CASSSRDRGREQYF
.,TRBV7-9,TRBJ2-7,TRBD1,TGTGCCGCCGTGGCAGGGGGAACCTACGAGCAGTACTTC,CAAVAGGTYEQYF
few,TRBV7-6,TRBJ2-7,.,TGTGCCAGCAGCTTAGGTGGTCACACCGGAGCATCGTACTTC,CASSLGGHTGASYF
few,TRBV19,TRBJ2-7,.,TGTGCCAGTATTATGGGGTCCTACGAGCAGTACTTC,CASIMGSYEQYF
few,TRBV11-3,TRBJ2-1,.,TGTGCCAGCAGCTTGGACTCGCTCAATGAGCAGTTCTTC,CASSLDSLNEQFF
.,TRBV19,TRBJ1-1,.,TGTGCCAGTAGTCGGAGACATTCGAGGTTAGCTTTCTTT,CASSRRHSRLAFF
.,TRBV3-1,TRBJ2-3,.,TGTGCCAGCAGCCAACATGCGGGAACCCGAGTAAGCACAGATACGCAGTATTTT,CASSQHAGTRVSTDTQYF
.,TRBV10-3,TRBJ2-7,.,TGTGCCATCAGCCTTACAAGGGGCGAGCAGTACTTC,CAISLTRGEQYF
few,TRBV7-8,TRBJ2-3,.,TGTGCCAGCAGCCAGCCGGGACACCCCACAGATACGCAGTATTTT,CASSQPGHPTDTQYF
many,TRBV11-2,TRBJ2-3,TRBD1,TGTGCCAGCAGCACCGGACAGGGGAGCACAGATACGCAGTATTTT,CASSTGQGSTDTQYF
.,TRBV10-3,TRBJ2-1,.,TGTGCCATTAGGGGGGACCCCTACAATGAGCAGTTCTTC,CAIRGDPYNEQFF
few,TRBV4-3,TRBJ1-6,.,TGCGCCAGCAGCCAAGAAGGGGGGGGGAAAAATTCACCCCTCCACTTT,CASSQEGGGKNSPLHF
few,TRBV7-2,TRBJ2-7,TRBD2,TGTGCCAGCAGTCCCCGGGGGGTGAGCTCCTACGAGCAGTACTTC,CASSPRGVSSYEQYF
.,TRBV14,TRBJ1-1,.,TGTGCCAGCAGCCGAAGCAGTTACGGTTGGGACACTGAAGCTTTCTTT,CASSRSSYGWDTEAFF
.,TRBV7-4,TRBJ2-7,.,TGTGCCAGCAGCCAAAGCGGACTCTCCTACGAGCAGTACTTC,CASSQSGLSYEQYF
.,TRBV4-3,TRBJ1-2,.,TGCGCCAGCAGCCAAGGGACTGAGGTCTATGGCTACACCTTC,CASSQGTEVYGYTF